Below, 3 T cell receptor beta chains from the same sample are listed, as sequenced in a study of blood T cells in healthy people across ages. Together with a sample-barcoded 5' primer, a J-beta primer mix was included in a second PCR lasting roughly 6 to 12 cycles. TCRdb re-called the 5' RACE reads through MiXCR, storing one row per CDR3 protein. The sample shows over 1,500,000 distinct CDR3 sequences, just under 50% of them seen only once. Source material: blood. These receptors were taken from a woman aged 40-49 years in good health.

This clonotype was recorded once. The chain is built from TRBV9 and TRBJ1-2; TRBD1 matches at 7 bases. Trimming cost V 4 bases and J 0 bases; bases outside gene matches: 6. The CDR3 length is 15 residues. The germline V gene encodes CDR1 SGDLS and CDR2 YYNGEE. Here the CDR3 reads CASSSPTGTNYGYTF. The CDR3, as DNA: TGTGCCAGCAGCTCCCCGACAGGGACTAACTATGGCTACACCTTC.

The chain combines TRBV29-1 with TRBJ2-3, with 10 bases lining up with TRBD2. After removal of 3 bases from V and 1 base from J, the junction contained 7 bases not matched to a gene. The CDR3 extends over 16 amino acids. From germline, CDR1 is SQVTM and CDR2 ANQGSEA. DNA of the CDR3: TGCAGCGTTGACCTTGAACTAGCGGGGCGCACAGATACGCAGTATTTT. The encoded protein is CSVDLELAGRTDTQYF.

The chain uses TRBV7-2 and TRBJ2-3, with D perhaps TRBD1 (5 bases). The CDR3 consists of 16 residues. The germline V and J ends were trimmed by 3 bases and 1 base, with 14 bases remaining between them. Germline CDR1 reads SGHTA; CDR2 reads FQGNSA. This CDR3 is CASSLSPGRGTDTQYF. The CDR3 nucleotides are TGTGCCAGCAGCTTGTCACCAGGGCGAGGCACAGATACGCAGTATTTT.